A selection of T cell receptor beta chains follows, all from one sample in a study of CD8 T cells in ankylosing spondylitis. TCRdb re-called the 5' RACE reads through MiXCR, storing one row per CDR3 protein. Of hundreds of thousands of distinct CDR3 sequences detected, 12% appear once; the ten largest clones hold just over 0.5%. The sequencing sample was made of blood, either unsorted or a sorted T cell fraction (not recorded which). Receptors originate from a male donor with ankylosing spondylitis. CDR3s include the opening cysteine and the closing phenylalanine or tryptophan. D genes are given only for firm matches. Rows may omit the clone size; those that give it use once, few, many or a size class.

TRBJ2-1 . . TRBV24-1 CATSDAGRRARDEQFF TGTGCCACCAGTGACGCCGGGCGGCGAGCGCGCGATGAGCAGTTCTTC
TRBJ2-5 . TRBD2 TRBV20-1 CSASSGARETQYF TGCAGTGCTAGTAGCGGGGCCCGAGAGACCCAGTACTTC
TRBJ2-5 . TRBD1 TRBV5-1 CASLGTDQETQYF TGCGCCAGCCTAGGGACAGACCAAGAGACCCAGTACTTC
TRBJ2-5 few . TRBV5-6 CASSWRGPLGTQYF TGTGCCAGCAGCTGGAGGGGCCCGCTGGGGACCCAGTACTTC
TRBJ2-3 few TRBD2 TRBV11-2 CASSSLSPPLAGDGTDTQYF TGTGCCAGCAGCTCCCTTAGTCCCCCACTAGCGGGAGATGGAACAGATACGCAGTATTTT
TRBJ1-1 . . TRBV28 CASTMGGENEAFF TGTGCCAGCACCATGGGCGGGGAAAATGAAGCTTTCTTT
TRBJ2-1 few TRBD1 TRBV5-5 CASSFSGTVNEQFF TGTGCCAGCAGCTTCTCCGGGACAGTCAATGAGCAGTTCTTC
TRBJ2-5 . TRBD2 TRBV2 CASRRGLEETQYF TGTGCCAGCAGGCGGGGGTTGGAAGAGACCCAGTACTTC
TRBJ2-7 many . TRBV5-6 CASSPPYDRNAYEQYF TGTGCCAGCAGCCCACCTTACGACAGGAACGCCTACGAGCAGTACTTC
TRBJ1-1 many . TRBV7-2 CASSSGRGTEAFF TGTGCCAGCAGCTCGGGCCGAGGGACTGAAGCTTTCTTT
TRBJ2-1 . TRBD2 TRBV4-2 CASSQDGRLAGFYNEQFF TGTGCCAGCAGCCAAGATGGGCGACTAGCGGGATTCTACAATGAGCAGTTCTTC
TRBJ2-7 few TRBD1 TRBV18 CASSRDRVEEQYF TGTGCCAGCTCACGCGACAGGGTTGAAGAGCAGTACTTC
TRBJ2-5 few . TRBV20-1 CSAPWGETQYF TGCAGTGCTCCCTGGGGGGAGACCCAGTACTTC
TRBJ2-7 few . TRBV18 CASSPQGWGEQYF TGTGCCAGCTCACCACAGGGGTGGGGAGAGCAGTACTTC
TRBJ2-5 . . TRBV6-2/TRBV6-3 CASSYSRPKTQYF TGTGCCAGCAGTTATAGTAGGCCGAAGACCCAGTACTTC
TRBJ2-1 . . TRBV7-6 CASSSGRSRVHNEQFF TGTGCCAGCAGCTCAGGAAGGTCCAGGGTGCACAATGAGCAGTTCTTC